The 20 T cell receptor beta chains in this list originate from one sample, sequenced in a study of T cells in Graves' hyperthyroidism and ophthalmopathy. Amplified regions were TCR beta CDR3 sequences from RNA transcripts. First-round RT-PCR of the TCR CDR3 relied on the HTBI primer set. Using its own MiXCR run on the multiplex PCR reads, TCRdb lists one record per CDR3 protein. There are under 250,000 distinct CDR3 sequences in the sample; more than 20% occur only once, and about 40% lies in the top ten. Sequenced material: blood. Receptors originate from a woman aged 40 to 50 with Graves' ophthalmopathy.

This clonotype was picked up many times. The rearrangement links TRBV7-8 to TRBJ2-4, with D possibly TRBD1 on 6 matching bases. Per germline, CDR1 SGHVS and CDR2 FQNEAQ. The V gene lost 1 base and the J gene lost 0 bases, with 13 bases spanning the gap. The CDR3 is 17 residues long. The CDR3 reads CASSLVETGVAKNIQYF. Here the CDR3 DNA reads TGTGCCAGCAGCTTAGTCGAGACAGGAGTAGCCAAAAACATTCAGTACTTC.

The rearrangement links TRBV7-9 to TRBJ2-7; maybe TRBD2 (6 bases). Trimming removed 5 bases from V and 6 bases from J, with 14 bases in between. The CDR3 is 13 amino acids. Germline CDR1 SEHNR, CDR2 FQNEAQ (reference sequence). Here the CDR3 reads CASSPVGGGEQYF. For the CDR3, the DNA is TGTGCCAGCAGCCCCGTCGGGGGAGGCGAGCAGTACTTC.

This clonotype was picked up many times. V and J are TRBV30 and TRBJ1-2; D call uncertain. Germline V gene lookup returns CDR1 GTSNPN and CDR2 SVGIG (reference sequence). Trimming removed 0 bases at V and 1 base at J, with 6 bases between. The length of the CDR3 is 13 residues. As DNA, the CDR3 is TGTGCCTGGAGTGTACTATTTAACTATGGCTACACCTTC. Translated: CAWSVLFNYGYTF. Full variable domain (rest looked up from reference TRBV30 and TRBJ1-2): SQTIHQWPATLVQPVGSPLSLECTVEGTSNPNLYWYRQAAGRGLQLLFYSVGIGQISSEVPQNLSASRPQDRQFILSSKKLLLSDSGFYLCAWSVLFNYGYTFGSGTRLTVV.

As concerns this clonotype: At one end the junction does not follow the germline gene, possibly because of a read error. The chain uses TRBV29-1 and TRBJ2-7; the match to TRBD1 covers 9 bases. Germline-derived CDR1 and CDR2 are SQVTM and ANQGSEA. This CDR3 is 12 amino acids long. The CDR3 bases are TGCAGCTCTTGGGACAGGGCCTACGAGCAGTGCTTC. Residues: CSSWDRAYEQCF.

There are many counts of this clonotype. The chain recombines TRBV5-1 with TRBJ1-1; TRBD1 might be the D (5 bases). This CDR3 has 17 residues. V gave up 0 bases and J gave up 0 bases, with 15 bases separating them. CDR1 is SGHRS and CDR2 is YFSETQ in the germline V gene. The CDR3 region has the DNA TGCGCCAGCAGCTTGGTGGGGGGAGCGGGATTGAACACTGAAGCTTTCTTT. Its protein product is CASSLVGGAGLNTEAFF.

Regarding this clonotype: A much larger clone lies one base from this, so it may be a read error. CDR3 coding DNA: TGTGCCAGCAGCTTAGTCCCATTGGGACTAGCAGCCTACGAGCAGTACTTC. Amino acid sequence: CASSLVPLGLAAYEQYF. V is TRBV11-2 and J is TRBJ2-7; 9 bases align to TRBD2. V shed 1 base, J shed 2 bases, and the junction held 9 bases outside the gene matches. Germline values: CDR1 SGHAT, CDR2 FQNNGV. The CDR3 length is 17 residues.

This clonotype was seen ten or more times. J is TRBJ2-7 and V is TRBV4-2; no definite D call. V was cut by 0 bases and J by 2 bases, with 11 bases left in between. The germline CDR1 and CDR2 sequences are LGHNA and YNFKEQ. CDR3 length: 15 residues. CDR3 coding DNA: TGTGCCAGCAGCCAAGATTACTGGGCCACCTACGAGCAGTACTTC. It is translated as CASSQDYWATYEQYF.

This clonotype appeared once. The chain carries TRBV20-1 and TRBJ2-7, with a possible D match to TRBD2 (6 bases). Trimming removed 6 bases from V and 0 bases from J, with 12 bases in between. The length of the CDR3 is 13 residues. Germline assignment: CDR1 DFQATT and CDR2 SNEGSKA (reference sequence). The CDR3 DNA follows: TGCAGTGCAGAAGCTAGCGACTCCTACGAGCAGTACTTC. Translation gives CSAEASDSYEQYF.

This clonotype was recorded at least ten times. The CDR3 DNA follows: TGTGCCAGCAGTTACCCTCTTGTCCAGACGGGAGAGCAGTACTTC. This sequence encodes CASSYPLVQTGEQYF. V gene TRBV6-2 or TRBV6-3 combines with J gene TRBJ2-7; perhaps TRBD2 as D (5 bases). The germline CDR1 and CDR2 sequences are MNHEY and SVGEGT. V was cut by 2 bases and J by 7 bases, with 18 bases left in between. The CDR3 runs to 15 residues.

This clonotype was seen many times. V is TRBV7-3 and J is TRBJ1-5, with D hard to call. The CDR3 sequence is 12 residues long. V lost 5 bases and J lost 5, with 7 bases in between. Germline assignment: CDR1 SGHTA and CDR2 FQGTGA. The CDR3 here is CASSQADQPQHF. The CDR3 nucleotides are TGTGCCAGCAGCCAAGCGGATCAGCCCCAGCATTTT.

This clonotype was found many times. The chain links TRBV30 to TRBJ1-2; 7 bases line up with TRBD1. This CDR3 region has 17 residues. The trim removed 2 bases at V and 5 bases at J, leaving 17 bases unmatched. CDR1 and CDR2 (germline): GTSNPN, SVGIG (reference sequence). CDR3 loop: CAWSPLTGLIGGYGYTF. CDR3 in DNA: TGTGCCTGGAGTCCATTGACAGGGCTCATCGGAGGGTATGGCTACACCTTC.

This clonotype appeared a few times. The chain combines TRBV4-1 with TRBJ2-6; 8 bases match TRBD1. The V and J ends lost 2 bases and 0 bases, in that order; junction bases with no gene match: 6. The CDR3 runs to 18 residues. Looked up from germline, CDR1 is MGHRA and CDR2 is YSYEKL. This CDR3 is CASSQPQGASSGANVLTF. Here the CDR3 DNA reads TGCGCCAGCAGCCAACCGCAGGGGGCCTCCTCTGGGGCCAACGTCCTGACTTTC.

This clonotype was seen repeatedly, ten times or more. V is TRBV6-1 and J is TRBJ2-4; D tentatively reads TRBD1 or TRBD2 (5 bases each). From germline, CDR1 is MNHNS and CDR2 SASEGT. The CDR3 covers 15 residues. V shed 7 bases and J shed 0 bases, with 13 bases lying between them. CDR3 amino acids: CASTPGAIAKNIQYF. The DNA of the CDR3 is TGTGCCAGCACGCCCGGGGCTATAGCCAAAAACATTCAGTACTTC.

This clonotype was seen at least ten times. CDR3 sequence: CASSLLGQGNSDTQYF. Here the CDR3 DNA reads TGTGCCAGCAGCTTGCTGGGACAGGGGAACTCAGATACGCAGTATTTT. V is TRBV5-4 and J is TRBJ2-3; TRBD1 agrees at 10 bases. There are 16 residues in the CDR3. J gave up 4 bases and V 1 base, and 6 bases lay outside the gene matches. Germline V lookup: CDR1 SGHNT, CDR2 YYREEE (reference sequence). Based on the CDR3 plus reference TRBV5-4 and TRBJ2-3, the full variable domain is ETGVTQSPTHLIKTRGQQVTLRCSSQSGHNTVSWYQQALGQGPQFIFQYYREEENGRGNFPPRFSGLQFPNYSSELNVNALELDDSALYLCASSLLGQGNSDTQYFGPGTRLTVL.

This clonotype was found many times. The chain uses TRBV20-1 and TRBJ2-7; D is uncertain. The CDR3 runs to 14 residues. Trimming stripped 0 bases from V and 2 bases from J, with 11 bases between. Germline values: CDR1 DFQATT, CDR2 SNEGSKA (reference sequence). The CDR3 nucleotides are TGCAGTGCTAGAGATGTTGGCAGTCCCTACGAGCAGTACTTC. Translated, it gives CSARDVGSPYEQYF.

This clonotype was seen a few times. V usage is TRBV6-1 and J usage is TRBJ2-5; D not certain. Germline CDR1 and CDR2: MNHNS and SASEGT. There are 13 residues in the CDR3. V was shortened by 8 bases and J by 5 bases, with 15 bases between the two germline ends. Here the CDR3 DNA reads TGTGCCAGCCGAGCTGGCGGCCGGGAGACCCAGTACTTC. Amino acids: CASRAGGRETQYF.

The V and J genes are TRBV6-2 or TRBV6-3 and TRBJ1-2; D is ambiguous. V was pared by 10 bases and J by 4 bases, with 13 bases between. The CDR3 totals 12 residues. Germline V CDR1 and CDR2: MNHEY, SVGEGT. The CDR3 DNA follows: TGTGCCACCCAGGAGTTCGGCTATGGCTACACCTTC. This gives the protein CATQEFGYGYTF.

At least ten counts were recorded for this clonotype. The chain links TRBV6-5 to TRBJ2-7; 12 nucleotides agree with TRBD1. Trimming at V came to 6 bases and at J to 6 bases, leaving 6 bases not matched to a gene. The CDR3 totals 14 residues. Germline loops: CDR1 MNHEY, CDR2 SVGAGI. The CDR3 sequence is CASSRGTGGSEQYF. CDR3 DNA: TGTGCCAGCAGCCGCGGGACAGGGGGCTCCGAGCAGTACTTC.

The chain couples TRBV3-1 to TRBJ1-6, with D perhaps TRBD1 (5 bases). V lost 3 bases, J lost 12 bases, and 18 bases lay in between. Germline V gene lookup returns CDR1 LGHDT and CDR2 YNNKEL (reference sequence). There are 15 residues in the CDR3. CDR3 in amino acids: CASSQSRGGNEPLHF. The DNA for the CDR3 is TGTGCCAGCAGCCAGTCTCGGGGGGGTAATGAACCCCTCCACTTT.

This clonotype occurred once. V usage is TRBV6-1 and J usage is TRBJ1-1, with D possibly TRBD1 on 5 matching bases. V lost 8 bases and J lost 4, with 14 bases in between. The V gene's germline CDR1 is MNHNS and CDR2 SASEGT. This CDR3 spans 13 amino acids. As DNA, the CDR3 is TGTGCCAGCCATAGGGGCGGAAGCACTGAAGCTTTCTTT. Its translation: CASHRGGSTEAFF.